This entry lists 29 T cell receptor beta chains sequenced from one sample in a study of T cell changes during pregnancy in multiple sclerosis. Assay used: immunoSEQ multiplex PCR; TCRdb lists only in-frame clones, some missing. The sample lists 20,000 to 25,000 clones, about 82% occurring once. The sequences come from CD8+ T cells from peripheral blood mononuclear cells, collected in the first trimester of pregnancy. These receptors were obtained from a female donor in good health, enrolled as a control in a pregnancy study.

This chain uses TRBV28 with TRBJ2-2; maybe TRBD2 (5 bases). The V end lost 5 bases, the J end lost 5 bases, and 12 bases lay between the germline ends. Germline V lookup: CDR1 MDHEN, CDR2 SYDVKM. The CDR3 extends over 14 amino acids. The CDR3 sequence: CASSPLRETGELFF. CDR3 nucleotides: TGTGCCAGCAGTCCCCTACGGGAAACCGGGGAGCTGTTTTTT. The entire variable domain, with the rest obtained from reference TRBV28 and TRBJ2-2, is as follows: DVKVTQSSRYLVKRTGEKVFLECVQDMDHENMFWYRQDPGLGLRLIYFSYDVKMKEKGDIPEGYSVSREKKERFSLILESASTNQTSMYLCASSPLRETGELFFGEGSRLTVL.

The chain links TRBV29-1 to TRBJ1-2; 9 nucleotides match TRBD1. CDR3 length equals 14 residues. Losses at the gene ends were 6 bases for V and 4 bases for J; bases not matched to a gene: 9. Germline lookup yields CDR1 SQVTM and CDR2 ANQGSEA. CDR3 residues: CSVADRGEGYGYTF. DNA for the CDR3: TGCAGCGTCGCGGACAGGGGAGAGGGCTATGGCTACACCTTC.

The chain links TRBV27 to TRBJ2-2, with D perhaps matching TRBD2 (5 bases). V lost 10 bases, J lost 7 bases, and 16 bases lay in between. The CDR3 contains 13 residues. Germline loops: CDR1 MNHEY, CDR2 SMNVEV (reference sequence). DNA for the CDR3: TGTGCCACCTCACTAGGAAGGATCGGGGAGCTGTTTTTT. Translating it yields CATSLGRIGELFF.

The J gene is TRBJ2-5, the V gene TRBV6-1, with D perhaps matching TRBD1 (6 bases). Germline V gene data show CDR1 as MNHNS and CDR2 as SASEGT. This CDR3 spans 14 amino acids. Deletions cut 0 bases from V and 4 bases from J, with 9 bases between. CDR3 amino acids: CASSEATGRETQYF. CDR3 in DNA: TGTGCCAGCAGTGAAGCGACAGGACGAGAGACCCAGTACTTC.

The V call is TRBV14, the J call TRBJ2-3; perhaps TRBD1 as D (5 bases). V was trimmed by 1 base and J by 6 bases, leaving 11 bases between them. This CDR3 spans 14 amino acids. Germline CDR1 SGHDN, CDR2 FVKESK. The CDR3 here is CASSQVGAGDTQYF. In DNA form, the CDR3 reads TGTGCCAGCAGCCAAGTAGGGGCAGGGGATACGCAGTATTTT.

The DNA of the CDR3 is TGTGCCAGCCGACTTTCGGGACAGGGTGGCACTGAAGCTTTCTTT. Protein sequence: CASRLSGQGGTEAFF. The rearrangement links TRBV7-8 to TRBJ1-1, with 9 bases aligning to TRBD1. V shed 8 bases and J 4 bases; nucleotides not matched to a gene: 11. The germline V gene has CDR1 SGHVS and CDR2 FQNEAQ. This CDR3 has 15 residues. Full variable domain (missing parts from reference TRBV7-8 and TRBJ1-1): GAGVSQSPRYKVAKRGQDVALRCDPISGHVSLFWYQQALGQGPEFLTYFQNEAQLDKSGLPSDRFFAERPEGSVSTLKIQRTQQEDSAVYLCASRLSGQGGTEAFFGQGTRLTVV.

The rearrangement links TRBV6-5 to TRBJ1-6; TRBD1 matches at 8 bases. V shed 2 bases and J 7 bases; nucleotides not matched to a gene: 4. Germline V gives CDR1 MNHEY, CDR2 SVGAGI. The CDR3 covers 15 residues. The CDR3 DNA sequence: TGTGCCAGCAGTTACGCGACAGGGGCGAATTCACCCCTCCACTTT. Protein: CASSYATGANSPLHF.

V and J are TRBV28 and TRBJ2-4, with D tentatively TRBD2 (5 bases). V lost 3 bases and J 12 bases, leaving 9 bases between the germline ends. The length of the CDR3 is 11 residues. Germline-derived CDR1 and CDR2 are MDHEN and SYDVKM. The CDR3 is CASSFSADQYF. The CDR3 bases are TGTGCCAGCAGTTTTAGCGCGGATCAGTACTTC.

The CDR3, as DNA: TGTGCCAGCAACGACAGGACCGACCTGCACGTCCGGGTTCTTATCTCTGGGGCCAACGTCCTGACTTTC. Its translation is CASNDRTDLHVRVLISGANVLTF. The chain employs TRBV28 and TRBJ2-6; possible D gene TRBD1, 6 bases. CDR3 length: 23 residues. Trimming removed 7 bases at V and 0 bases at J, with 34 bases between. CDR1 and CDR2 (germline): MDHEN, SYDVKM.

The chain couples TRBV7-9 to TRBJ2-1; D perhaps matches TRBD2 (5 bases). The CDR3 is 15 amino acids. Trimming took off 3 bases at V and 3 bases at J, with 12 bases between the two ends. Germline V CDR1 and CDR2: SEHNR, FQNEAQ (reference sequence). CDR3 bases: TGTGCCAGCAGCTTGCTGGGCAGCGGCTACAATGAGCAGTTCTTC. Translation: CASSLLGSGYNEQFF.

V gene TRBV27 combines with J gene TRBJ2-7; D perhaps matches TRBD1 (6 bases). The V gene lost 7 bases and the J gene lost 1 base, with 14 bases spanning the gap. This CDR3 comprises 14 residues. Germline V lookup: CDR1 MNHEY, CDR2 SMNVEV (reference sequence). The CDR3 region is CASMSTGPSYEQYF. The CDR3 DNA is TGTGCCAGCATGTCGACAGGACCTTCCTACGAGCAGTACTTC.

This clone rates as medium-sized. The CDR3: CASTPRQGWAYGYTF. Written as DNA, the CDR3 is TGTGCCAGCACCCCTAGACAGGGGTGGGCCTATGGCTACACCTTC. V is TRBV7-2 and J is TRBJ1-2; 8 bases fit TRBD1. There are 15 residues in the CDR3. Trimming cost V 7 bases and J 4 bases; bases outside gene matches: 11. Germline V lookup: CDR1 SGHTA, CDR2 FQGNSA.

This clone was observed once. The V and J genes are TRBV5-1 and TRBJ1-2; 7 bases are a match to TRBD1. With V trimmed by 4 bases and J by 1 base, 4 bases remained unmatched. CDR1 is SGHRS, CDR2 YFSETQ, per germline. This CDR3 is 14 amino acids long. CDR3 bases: TGCGCCAGCAGCCTAGGGGGCGGTAACTATGGCTACACCTTC. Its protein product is CASSLGGGNYGYTF.

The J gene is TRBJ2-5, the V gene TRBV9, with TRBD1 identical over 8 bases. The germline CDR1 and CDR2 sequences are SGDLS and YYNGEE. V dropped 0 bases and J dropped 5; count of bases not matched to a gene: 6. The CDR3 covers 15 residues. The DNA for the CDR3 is TGTGCCAGCAGCGTAGCGGACAGGGTGCACGAGACCCAGTACTTC. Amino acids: CASSVADRVHETQYF.

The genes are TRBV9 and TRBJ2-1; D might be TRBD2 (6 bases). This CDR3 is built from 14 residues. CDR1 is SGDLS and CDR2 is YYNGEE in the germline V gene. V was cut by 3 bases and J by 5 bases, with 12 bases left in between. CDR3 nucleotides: TGTGCCAGCAGCGCTAGCGTTGTGAACAATGAGCAGTTCTTC. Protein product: CASSASVVNNEQFF.

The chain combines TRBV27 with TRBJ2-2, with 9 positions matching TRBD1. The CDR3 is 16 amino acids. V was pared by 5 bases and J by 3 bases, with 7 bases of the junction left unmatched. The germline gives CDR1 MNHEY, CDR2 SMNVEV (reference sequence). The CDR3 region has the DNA TGTGCCAGCAGTCAGTCCGGGACAGGGTACACCGGGGAGCTGTTTTTT. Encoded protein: CASSQSGTGYTGELFF.

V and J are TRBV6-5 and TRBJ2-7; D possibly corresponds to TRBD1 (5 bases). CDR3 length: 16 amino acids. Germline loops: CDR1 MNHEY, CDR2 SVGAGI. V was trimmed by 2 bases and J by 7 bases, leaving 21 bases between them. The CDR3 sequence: CASSYTPSGAAREQYF. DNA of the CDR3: TGTGCCAGCAGTTACACCCCCTCTGGGGCGGCCAGGGAGCAGTACTTC.

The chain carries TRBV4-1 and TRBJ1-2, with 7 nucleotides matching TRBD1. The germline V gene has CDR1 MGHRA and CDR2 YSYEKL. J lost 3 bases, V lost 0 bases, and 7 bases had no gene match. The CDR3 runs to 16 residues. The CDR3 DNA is TGCGCCAGCAGCCAAGATCTGAGACAGGGATACTATGGCTACACCTTC. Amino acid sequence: CASSQDLRQGYYGYTF.

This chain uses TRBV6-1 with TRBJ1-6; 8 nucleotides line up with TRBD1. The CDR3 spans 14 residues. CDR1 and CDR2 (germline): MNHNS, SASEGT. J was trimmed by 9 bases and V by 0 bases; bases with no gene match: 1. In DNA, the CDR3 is TGTGCCAGCAGTGAAGCGCAGGGGGCTTCACCCCTCCACTTT. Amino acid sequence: CASSEAQGASPLHF.

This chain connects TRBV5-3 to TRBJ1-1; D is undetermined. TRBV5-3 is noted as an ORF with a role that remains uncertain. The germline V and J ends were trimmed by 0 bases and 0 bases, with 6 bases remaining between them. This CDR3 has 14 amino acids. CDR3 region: CARSLGGVNTEAFF. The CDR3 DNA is TGTGCCAGAAGCTTGGGGGGAGTGAACACTGAAGCTTTCTTT.

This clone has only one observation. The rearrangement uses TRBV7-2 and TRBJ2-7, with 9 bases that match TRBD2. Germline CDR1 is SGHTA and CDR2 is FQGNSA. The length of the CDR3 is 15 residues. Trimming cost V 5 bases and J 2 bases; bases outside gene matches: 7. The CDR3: CASSTQAGGTYEQYF. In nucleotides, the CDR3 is TGTGCCAGCAGCACCCAAGCGGGGGGTACCTACGAGCAGTACTTC.

The CDR3 coding sequence is TGTGCCAGCAGCTTGGCGGGACAGCCTATTACTAGCACAGATACGCAGTATTTT. It encodes CASSLAGQPITSTDTQYF. The chain carries TRBV5-6 and TRBJ2-3; TRBD1 agrees at 7 bases. V trimming: 0 bases; J trimming: 0 bases; junction bases outside the gene matches: 10. The length of the CDR3 is 18 residues. The germline V gene has CDR1 SGHDT and CDR2 YYEEEE. Variable domain in full (rest from reference TRBV5-6 and TRBJ2-3): DAGVTQSPTHLIKTRGQQVTLRCSPKSGHDTVSWYQQALGQGPQFIFQYYEEEERQRGNFPDRFSGHQFPNYSSELNVNALLLGDSALYLCASSLAGQPITSTDTQYFGPGTRLTVL.

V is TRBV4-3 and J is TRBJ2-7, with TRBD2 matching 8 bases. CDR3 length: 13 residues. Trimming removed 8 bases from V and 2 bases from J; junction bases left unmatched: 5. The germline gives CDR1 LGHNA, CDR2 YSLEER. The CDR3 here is CASSQRGTYEQYF. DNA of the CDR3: TGCGCCAGCTCTCAGCGGGGGACCTACGAGCAGTACTTC.

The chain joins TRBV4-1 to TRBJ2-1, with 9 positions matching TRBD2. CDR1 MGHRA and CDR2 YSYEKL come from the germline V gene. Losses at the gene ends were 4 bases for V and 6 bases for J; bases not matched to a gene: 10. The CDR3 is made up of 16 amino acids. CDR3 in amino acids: CASSPSVIAGVNEQFF. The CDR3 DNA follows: TGCGCCAGCAGCCCAAGTGTGATAGCGGGGGTCAATGAGCAGTTCTTC.

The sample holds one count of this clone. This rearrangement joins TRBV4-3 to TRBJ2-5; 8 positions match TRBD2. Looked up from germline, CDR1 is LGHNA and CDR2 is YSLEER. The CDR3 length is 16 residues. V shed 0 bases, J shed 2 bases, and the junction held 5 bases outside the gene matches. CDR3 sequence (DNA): TGCGCCAGCAGCCAAGAGGCGGGGGGCCTACAAGAGACCCAGTACTTC. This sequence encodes CASSQEAGGLQETQYF.

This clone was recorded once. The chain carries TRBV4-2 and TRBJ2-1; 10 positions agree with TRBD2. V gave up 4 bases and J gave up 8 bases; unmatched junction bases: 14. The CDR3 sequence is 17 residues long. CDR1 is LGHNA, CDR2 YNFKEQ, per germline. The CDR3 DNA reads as TGTGCCAGCAGCCTGGGACTAGCGAGTCTGAAAGGGGATGAGCAGTTCTTC. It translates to CASSLGLASLKGDEQFF.

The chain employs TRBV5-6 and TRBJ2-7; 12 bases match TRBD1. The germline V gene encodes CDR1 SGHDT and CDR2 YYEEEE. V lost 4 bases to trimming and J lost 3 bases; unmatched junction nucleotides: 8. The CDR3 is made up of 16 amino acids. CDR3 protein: CASSLLGTGGVYEQYF. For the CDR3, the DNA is TGTGCCAGCAGCCTCCTGGGGACAGGGGGCGTCTACGAGCAGTACTTC.

The CDR3 region has the DNA TGTGCCAGCAGCCCAGGGGACCAATACGAGCAGTACTTC. Its protein is CASSPGDQYEQYF. The V gene is TRBV5-6, the J gene TRBJ2-7; tentatively, D is TRBD1 (6 bases). The CDR3 spans 13 residues. Germline-derived CDR1 and CDR2 are SGHDT and YYEEEE. Trimming cost V 4 bases and J 4 bases, with 12 bases left between them.

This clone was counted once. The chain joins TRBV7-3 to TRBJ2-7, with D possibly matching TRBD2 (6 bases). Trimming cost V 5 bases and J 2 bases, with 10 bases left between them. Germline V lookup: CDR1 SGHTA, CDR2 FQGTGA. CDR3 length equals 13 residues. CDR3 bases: TGTGCCAGCAGCCCGGGACTGACCTACGAGCAGTACTTC. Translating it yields CASSPGLTYEQYF.